Listed here are 18 T cell receptor beta chains from one sample, sequenced in a study of blood T cell repertoires in COVID-19. Measured with immunoSEQ multiplex PCR; TCRdb has only the in-frame clones, and not every one. This sample has roughly 34,000 clones, with 75% to 85% found just once. Sample: peripheral blood. These receptor sequences come from a woman in her 70s with acute or convalescent COVID-19.

In its sample, this clone was seen once. V and J are TRBV5-4 and TRBJ1-1; D might be TRBD1 (5 bases). Trimming stripped 1 base from V and 10 bases from J, with 14 bases between. Germline assignment: CDR1 SGHNT and CDR2 YYREEE (reference sequence). The CDR3 has 13 residues. The CDR3 region has the DNA TGTGCCAGCAGCTTGTGGCAGGGAAACGGAGCTTTCTTT. Translating it yields CASSLWQGNGAFF.

This chain connects TRBV5-5 to TRBJ2-3; 10 bases fit TRBD2. The CDR3 totals 19 residues. The V and J ends lost 0 bases and 2 bases, in that order; junction bases with no gene match: 12. Per germline, CDR1 SGHKS and CDR2 YYEKEE (reference sequence). CDR3 region: CASSLAGPSGGGTTDTQYF. For the CDR3, the DNA is TGTGCCAGCAGCTTGGCGGGACCTAGCGGGGGAGGTACCACAGATACGCAGTATTTT.

This chain links TRBV13 with TRBJ1-2; D not certain. The ends were cut back, 8 bases at V and 1 base at J, with 8 bases in the middle. In germline, CDR1 is PRHDT, CDR2 FYEKMQ (reference sequence). CDR3 length: 12 residues. The CDR3 spells CASGEGNYGYTF. In DNA form, the CDR3 reads TGTGCCAGCGGAGAGGGTAACTATGGCTACACCTTC. The variable domain in full, with the rest retrieved from reference TRBV13 and TRBJ1-2, is AAGVIQSPRHLIKEKRETATLKCYPIPRHDTVYWYQQGPGQDPQFLISFYEKMQSDKGSIPDRFSAQQFSDYHSELNMSSLELGDSALYFCASGEGNYGYTFGSGTRLTVV.

This sequence joins TRBV5-6 and TRBJ2-1; possibly TRBD2 for D (5 bases). CDR3 length: 15 residues. V was cut by 0 bases and J by 3 bases, with 10 bases left in between. The germline CDR1 and CDR2 sequences are SGHDT and YYEEEE. The CDR3 DNA is TGTGCCAGCAGCTTGGCCGGGGTGTTCTACAATGAGCAGTTCTTC. Residues: CASSLAGVFYNEQFF.

This sequence joins TRBV19 and TRBJ2-2, with TRBD2 matching 11 bases. After removal of 3 bases from V and 3 bases from J, the junction contained 3 bases not matched to a gene. Germline V gene lookup returns CDR1 LNHDA and CDR2 SQIVND (reference sequence). This CDR3 spans 16 amino acids. The CDR3 DNA follows: TGTGCCAGTAGTATGCCTAGCGGGAGGTACACCGGGGAGCTGTTTTTT. Protein sequence: CASSMPSGRYTGELFF.

This clone was seen more than once but under ten times. V usage is TRBV19 and J usage is TRBJ2-5, with 8 bases fitting TRBD2. The V segment lost 3 bases and the J segment 1 base; nucleotides outside the gene matches: 4. This CDR3 has 15 amino acids. From germline, CDR1 is LNHDA and CDR2 SQIVND (reference sequence). CDR3 in amino acids: CASSIGLAGQETQYF. The DNA for the CDR3 is TGTGCCAGTAGTATTGGGCTAGCGGGCCAAGAGACCCAGTACTTC.

The genes are TRBV6-6 and TRBJ1-5; D not resolved. Trimming removed 6 bases from V and 6 bases from J, with 12 bases in between. Per the germline V gene, CDR1 is MNHNY and CDR2 is SVGAGI (reference sequence). This CDR3 has 13 amino acids. CDR3 DNA: TGTGCCAGCAGGGTCGAGGAAGGTCAGCCCCAGCATTTT. Protein sequence: CASRVEEGQPQHF.

The chain has TRBV6-1 and TRBJ1-6; 9 bases are a match to TRBD1. Trimming at V came to 1 base and at J to 10 bases, leaving 5 bases not matched to a gene. CDR1 MNHNS and CDR2 SASEGT come from the germline V gene. This CDR3 has 15 residues. The CDR3 loop reads CASSEVGQGESPLHF. The CDR3 coding sequence is TGTGCCAGCAGTGAAGTGGGACAGGGCGAGTCACCCCTCCACTTT.

The chain couples TRBV3-1 (or the pseudogene TRBV3-2) to TRBJ1-5, with D possibly being TRBD1 (5 bases). V gave up 5 bases and J gave up 6 bases, with 11 bases separating them. The germline V gene encodes CDR1 LGHDT and CDR2 YNNKEL (reference sequence). The CDR3 spans 13 residues. The CDR3 DNA sequence: TGTGCCAGCAGCATAGACAGTTCTCAGCCCCAGCATTTT. Its protein product is CASSIDSSQPQHF.

J is TRBJ2-3 and V is TRBV29-1; a possible D gene is TRBD2 (5 bases). The CDR3 is 11 residues long. Trimming stripped 6 bases from V and 6 bases from J, with 10 bases between. Germline V gives CDR1 SQVTM, CDR2 ANQGSEA. The CDR3 is CSVRVADTQYF. DNA for the CDR3: TGCAGCGTGAGGGTTGCGGATACGCAGTATTTT.

J is TRBJ2-3 and V is TRBV5-1; 8 bases match TRBD2. The CDR3 extends over 17 amino acids. The V gene's germline CDR1 is SGHRS and CDR2 YFSETQ. Trimming took 4 bases from V and 3 from J; bases not matched to a gene: 13. The CDR3 sequence is CASSAAPQAGVTDTQYF. The CDR3 DNA is TGCGCCAGCAGCGCTGCTCCACAAGCGGGAGTGACAGATACGCAGTATTTT. The full variable domain, completed using reference TRBV5-1 and TRBJ2-3, is KAGVTQTPRYLIKTRGQQVTLSCSPISGHRSVSWYQQTPGQGLQFLFEYFSETQRNKGNFPGRFSGRQFSNSRSEMNVSTLELGDSALYLCASSAAPQAGVTDTQYFGPGTRLTVL.

The genes are TRBV7-9 and TRBJ2-2; 7 bases agree with TRBD1. This CDR3 spans 16 amino acids. The trim removed 2 bases at V and 4 bases at J, leaving 7 bases unmatched. From germline, CDR1 is SEHNR and CDR2 FQNEAQ (reference sequence). DNA for the CDR3: TGTGCCAGCAGCTTACCCACGACAGGGTCCACCGGGGAGCTGTTTTTT. As protein: CASSLPTTGSTGELFF.

This clone showed up just once. The V gene is TRBV21-1, the J gene TRBJ2-7; TRBD2 is the table's D call and was not checked against the DNA. TRBV21-1 is a documented pseudogene. The CDR3 is 17 amino acids. CDR3 in DNA: TGTGCCAGCAGCAACCATCTATACGATTCGAGCTCCTACGAGCAGTACTTC. The encoded protein is CASSNHLYDSSSYEQYF.

Concerning this clone itself: The same CDR3 is also encoded by other DNA sequences in this sample. CDR3 residues: CSVDRGLNTEAFF. CDR3 bases: TGCAGCGTGGACAGGGGGTTGAACACTGAAGCTTTCTTT. The V gene is TRBV29-1, the J gene TRBJ1-1; TRBD1 aligns across 10 bases. The length of the CDR3 is 13 residues. In germline, CDR1 is SQVTM, CDR2 ANQGSEA. Trimming removed 6 bases from V and 0 bases from J; junction bases left unmatched: 1.

V gene TRBV18 combines with J gene TRBJ2-7; 9 positions match TRBD2. CDR3 length: 15 residues. CDR1 is KGHSH and CDR2 is LQKENI in the germline V gene. V lost 4 bases to trimming and J lost 4 bases; unmatched junction nucleotides: 8. CDR3 sequence (DNA): TGTGCCAGCTCACAGGGGACTAGCACCATTTACGAGCAGTACTTC. It codes for CASSQGTSTIYEQYF.

The rearrangement links TRBV4-2 to TRBJ2-3; D may be TRBD2 (5 bases). V shed 0 bases and J shed 1 base, with 14 bases lying between them. This CDR3 is built from 17 residues. Germline V gene lookup returns CDR1 LGHNA and CDR2 YNFKEQ. In DNA form, the CDR3 reads TGTGCCAGCAGCCAAGATATTTGGGAGTGGGGCACAGATACGCAGTATTTT. Protein: CASSQDIWEWGTDTQYF.

The chain couples TRBV5-4 to TRBJ1-3, with TRBD1 matching over 7 bases. The CDR3 extends over 18 amino acids. V dropped 1 base and J dropped 4; count of bases not matched to a gene: 14. Per the germline V gene, CDR1 is SGHNT and CDR2 is YYREEE (reference sequence). CDR3 DNA: TGTGCCAGCAGCTTGCGTATAGGGGGCTTAGTCGGAGGAAACACCATATATTTT. It translates to CASSLRIGGLVGGNTIYF.

The J gene is TRBJ2-3, the V gene TRBV7-6; 7 nucleotides match TRBD1. Per germline, CDR1 SGHVS and CDR2 FNYEAQ. CDR3 length equals 21 residues. The J segment lost 1 base and the V segment lost 5 bases, leaving 24 bases of the junction unmatched. The CDR3 nucleotides read TGTGCCAGCAGCCATACCCCCCCATCTGTTGTTGACAGGGACGGCACAGATACGCAGTATTTT. It encodes CASSHTPPSVVDRDGTDTQYF. The entire variable domain, with the rest obtained from reference TRBV7-6 and TRBJ2-3, is as follows: GAGVSQSPRYKVTKRGQDVALRCDPISGHVSLYWYRQALGQGPEFLTYFNYEAQQDKSGLPNDRFSAERPEGSISTLTIQRTEQRDSAMYRCASSHTPPSVVDRDGTDTQYFGPGTRLTVL.